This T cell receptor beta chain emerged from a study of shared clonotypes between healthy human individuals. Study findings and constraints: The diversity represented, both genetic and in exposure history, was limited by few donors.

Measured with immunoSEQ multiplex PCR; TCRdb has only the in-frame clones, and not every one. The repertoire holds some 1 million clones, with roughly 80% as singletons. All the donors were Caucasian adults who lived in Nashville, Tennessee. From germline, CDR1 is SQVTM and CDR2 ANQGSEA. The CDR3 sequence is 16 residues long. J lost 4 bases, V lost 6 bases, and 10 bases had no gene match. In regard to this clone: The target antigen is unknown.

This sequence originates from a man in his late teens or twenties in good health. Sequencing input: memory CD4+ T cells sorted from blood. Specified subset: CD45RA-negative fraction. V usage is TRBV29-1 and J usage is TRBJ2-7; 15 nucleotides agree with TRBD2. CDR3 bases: TGCAGCGTCGGCGGGACTAGCGGGGGGAATAGTTACGAGCAGTACTTC. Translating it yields CSVGGTSGGNSYEQYF.